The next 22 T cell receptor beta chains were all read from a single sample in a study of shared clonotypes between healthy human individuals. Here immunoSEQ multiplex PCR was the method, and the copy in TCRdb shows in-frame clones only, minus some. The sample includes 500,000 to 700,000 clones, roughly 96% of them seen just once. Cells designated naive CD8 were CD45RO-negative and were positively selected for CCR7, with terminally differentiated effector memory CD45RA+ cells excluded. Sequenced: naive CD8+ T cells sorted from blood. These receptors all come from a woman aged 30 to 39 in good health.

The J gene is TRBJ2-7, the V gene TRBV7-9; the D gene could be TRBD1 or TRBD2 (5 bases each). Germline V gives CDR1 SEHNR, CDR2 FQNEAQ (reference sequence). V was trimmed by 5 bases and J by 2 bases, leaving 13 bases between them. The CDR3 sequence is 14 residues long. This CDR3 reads CASSAPGTPYEQYF. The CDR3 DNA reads TGTGCCAGCAGCGCCCCCGGGACGCCCTACGAGCAGTACTTC. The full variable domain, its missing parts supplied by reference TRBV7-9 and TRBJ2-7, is DTGVSQNPRHKITKRGQNVTFRCDPISEHNRLYWYRQTLGQGPEFLTYFQNEAQLEKSRLLSDRFSAERPKGSFSTLEIQRTEQGDSAMYLCASSAPGTPYEQYFGPGTRLTVT.

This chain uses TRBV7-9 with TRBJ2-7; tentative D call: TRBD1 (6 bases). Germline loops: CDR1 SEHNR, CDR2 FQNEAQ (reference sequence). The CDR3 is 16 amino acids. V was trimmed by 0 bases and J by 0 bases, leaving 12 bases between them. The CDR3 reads CASSLAPGHYSYEQYF. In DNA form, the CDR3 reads TGTGCCAGCAGCTTAGCGCCGGGACACTACTCCTACGAGCAGTACTTC.

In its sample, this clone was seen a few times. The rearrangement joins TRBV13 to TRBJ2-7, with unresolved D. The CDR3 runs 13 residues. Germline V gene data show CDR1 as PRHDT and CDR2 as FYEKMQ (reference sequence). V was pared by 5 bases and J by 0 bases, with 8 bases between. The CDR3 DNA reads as TGTGCCAGCAGCCCACAGAGCTCCTACGAGCAGTACTTC. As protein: CASSPQSSYEQYF.

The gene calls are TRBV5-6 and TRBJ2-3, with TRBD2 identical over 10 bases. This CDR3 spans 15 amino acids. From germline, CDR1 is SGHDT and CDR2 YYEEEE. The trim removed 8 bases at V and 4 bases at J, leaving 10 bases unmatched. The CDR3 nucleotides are TGTGCCAGTACTCTAGGGAGCGGGAGGGCAGATACGCAGTATTTT. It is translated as CASTLGSGRADTQYF.

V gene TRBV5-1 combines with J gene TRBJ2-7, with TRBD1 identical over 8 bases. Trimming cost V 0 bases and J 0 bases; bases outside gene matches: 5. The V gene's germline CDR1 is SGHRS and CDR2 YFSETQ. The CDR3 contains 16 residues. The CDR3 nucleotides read TGCGCCAGCAGCTTGGTCGGACAGGGTTACTCCTACGAGCAGTACTTC. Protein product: CASSLVGQGYSYEQYF. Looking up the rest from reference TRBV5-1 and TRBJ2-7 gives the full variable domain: KAGVTQTPRYLIKTRGQQVTLSCSPISGHRSVSWYQQTPGQGLQFLFEYFSETQRNKGNFPGRFSGRQFSNSRSEMNVSTLELGDSALYLCASSLVGQGYSYEQYFGPGTRLTVT.

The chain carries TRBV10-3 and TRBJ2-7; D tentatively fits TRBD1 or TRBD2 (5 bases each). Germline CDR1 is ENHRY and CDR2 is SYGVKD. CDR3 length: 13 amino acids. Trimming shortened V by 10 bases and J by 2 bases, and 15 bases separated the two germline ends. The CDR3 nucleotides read TGTGCCACCGGGGAAGGGGTGACCTACGAGCAGTACTTC. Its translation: CATGEGVTYEQYF.

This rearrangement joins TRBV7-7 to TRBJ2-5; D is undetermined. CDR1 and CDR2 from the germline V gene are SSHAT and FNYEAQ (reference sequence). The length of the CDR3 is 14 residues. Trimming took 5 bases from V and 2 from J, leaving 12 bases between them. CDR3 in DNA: TGTGCCAGCAGCCCCCCTTCCGGACAAGAGACCCAGTACTTC. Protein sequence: CASSPPSGQETQYF.

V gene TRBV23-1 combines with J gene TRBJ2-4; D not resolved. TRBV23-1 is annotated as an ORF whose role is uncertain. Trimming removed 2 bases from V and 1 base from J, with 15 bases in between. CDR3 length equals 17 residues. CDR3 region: CASSQPDWVKAKNIQYF. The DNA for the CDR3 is TGCGCCAGCAGTCAACCGGATTGGGTTAAGGCCAAAAACATTCAGTACTTC.

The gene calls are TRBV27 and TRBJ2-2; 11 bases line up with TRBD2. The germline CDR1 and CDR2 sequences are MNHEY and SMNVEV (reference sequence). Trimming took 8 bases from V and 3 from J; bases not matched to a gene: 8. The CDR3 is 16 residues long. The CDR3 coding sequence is TGTGCCAGCCGGTGGCTAGCGGGAGGCCACACCGGGGAGCTGTTTTTT. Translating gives CASRWLAGGHTGELFF.

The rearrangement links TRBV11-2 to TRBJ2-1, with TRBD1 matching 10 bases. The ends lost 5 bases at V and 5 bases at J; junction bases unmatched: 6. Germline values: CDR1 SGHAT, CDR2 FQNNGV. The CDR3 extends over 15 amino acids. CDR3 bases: TGTGCCAGCAGCACTCGACAGGGGGCTCACAATGAGCAGTTCTTC. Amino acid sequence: CASSTRQGAHNEQFF. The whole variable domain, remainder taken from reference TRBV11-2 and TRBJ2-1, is EAGVAQSPRYKIIEKRQSVAFWCNPISGHATLYWYQQILGQGPKLLIQFQNNGVVDDSQLPKDRFSAERLKGVDSTLKIQPAKLEDSAVYLCASSTRQGAHNEQFFGPGTRLTVL.

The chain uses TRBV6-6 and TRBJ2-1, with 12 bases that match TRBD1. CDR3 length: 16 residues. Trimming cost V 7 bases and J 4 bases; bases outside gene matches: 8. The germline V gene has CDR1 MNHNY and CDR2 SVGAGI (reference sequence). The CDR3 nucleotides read TGTGCCAGCACGGGGACAGGGGGCGCGTCTTACAATGAGCAGTTCTTC. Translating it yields CASTGTGGASYNEQFF.

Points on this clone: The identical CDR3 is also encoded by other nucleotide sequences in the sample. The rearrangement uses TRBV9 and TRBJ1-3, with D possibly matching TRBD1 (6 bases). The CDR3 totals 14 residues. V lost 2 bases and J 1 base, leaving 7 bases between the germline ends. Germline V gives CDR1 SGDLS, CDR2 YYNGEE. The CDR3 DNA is TGTGCCAGCAGCGTCAGGGGTTCTGGAAACACCATATATTTT. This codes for CASSVRGSGNTIYF.

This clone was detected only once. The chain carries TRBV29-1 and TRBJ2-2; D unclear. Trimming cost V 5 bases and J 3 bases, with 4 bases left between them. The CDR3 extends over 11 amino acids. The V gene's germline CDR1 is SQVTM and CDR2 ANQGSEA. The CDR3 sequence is CSVLDTGELFF. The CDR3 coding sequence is TGCAGCGTTCTAGACACCGGGGAGCTGTTTTTT.

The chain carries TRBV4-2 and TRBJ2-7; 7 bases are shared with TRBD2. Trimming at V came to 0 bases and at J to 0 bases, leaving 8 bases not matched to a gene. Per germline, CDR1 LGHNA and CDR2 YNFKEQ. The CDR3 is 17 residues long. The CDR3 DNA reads TGTGCCAGCAGCCAAGATTGGGGTAGCGGGTTCTCCTACGAGCAGTACTTC. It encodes CASSQDWGSGFSYEQYF.

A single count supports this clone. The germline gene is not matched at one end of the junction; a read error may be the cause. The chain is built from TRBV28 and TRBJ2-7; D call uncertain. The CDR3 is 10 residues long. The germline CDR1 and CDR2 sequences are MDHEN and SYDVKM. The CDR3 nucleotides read TGTGCCAGCAACCTGCCGGTCATGGACTTC. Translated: CASNLPVMDF.

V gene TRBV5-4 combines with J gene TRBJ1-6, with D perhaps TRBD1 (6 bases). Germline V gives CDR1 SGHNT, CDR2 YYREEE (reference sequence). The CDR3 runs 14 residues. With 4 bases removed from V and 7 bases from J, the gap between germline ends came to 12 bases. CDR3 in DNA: TGTGCCAGCAGCCCCGGGACATTAAATTCACCCCTCCACTTT. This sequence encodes CASSPGTLNSPLHF.

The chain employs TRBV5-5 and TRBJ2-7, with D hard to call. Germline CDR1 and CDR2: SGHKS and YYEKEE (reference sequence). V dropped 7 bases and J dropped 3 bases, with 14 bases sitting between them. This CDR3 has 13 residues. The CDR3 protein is CASLGSGDYEQYF. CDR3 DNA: TGTGCCAGCCTAGGGTCAGGAGACTACGAGCAGTACTTC.

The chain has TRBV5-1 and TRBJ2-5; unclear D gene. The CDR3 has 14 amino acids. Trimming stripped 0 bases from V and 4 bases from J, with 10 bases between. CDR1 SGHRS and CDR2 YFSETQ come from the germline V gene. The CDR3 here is CASSLEELGETQYF. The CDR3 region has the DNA TGCGCCAGCAGCTTGGAAGAGTTGGGAGAGACCCAGTACTTC.

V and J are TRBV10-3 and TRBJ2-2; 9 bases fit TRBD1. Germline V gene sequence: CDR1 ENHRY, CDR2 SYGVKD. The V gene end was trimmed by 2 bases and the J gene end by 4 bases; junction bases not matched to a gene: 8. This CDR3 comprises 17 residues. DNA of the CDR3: TGTGCCATCAGTGAGGGGGACAGGGCGCAGGTCACCGGGGAGCTGTTTTTT. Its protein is CAISEGDRAQVTGELFF.

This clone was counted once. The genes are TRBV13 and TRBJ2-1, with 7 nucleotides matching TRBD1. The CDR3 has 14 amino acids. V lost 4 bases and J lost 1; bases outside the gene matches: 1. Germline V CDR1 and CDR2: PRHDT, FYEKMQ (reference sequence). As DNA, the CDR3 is TGTGCCAGCAGCTCGGGACAGTCCTACAATGAGCAGTTCTTC. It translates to CASSSGQSYNEQFF.

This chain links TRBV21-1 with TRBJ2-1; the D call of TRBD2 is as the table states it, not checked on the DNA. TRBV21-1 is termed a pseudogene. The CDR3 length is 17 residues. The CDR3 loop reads CASSKGCHLAIYNEQFF. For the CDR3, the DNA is TGTGCCAGCAGCAAAGGGTGTCACCTCGCGATCTACAATGAGCAGTTCTTC.

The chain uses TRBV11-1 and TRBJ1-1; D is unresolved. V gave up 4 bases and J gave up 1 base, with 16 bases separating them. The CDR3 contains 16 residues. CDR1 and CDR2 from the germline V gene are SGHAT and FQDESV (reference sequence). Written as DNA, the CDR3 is TGTGCCAGCAGCTCGGAACTAGGGTGGGGGAACACTGAAGCTTTCTTT. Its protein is CASSSELGWGNTEAFF.